Presented here are 8 T cell receptor beta chains from one specimen sequenced in a study of T cell responses to AZD1222 COVID-19 vaccine. Repertoires were generated with immunoSEQ multiplex PCR, while TCRdb's copy carries only in-frame clones and drops some. The data contain roughly 120,000 clones, 70% to 90% of them singletons. The sample was peripheral blood, taken on day 0 of AZD1222 vaccination. The receptors shown here come from an adult in good health.

CDR3 loop: CASSPGTSSYEQYF. The CDR3 region has the DNA TGTGCCAGCTCACCAGGGACTAGCAGCTACGAGCAGTACTTC. V and J are TRBV18 and TRBJ2-7; 9 bases line up with TRBD2. V lost 2 bases and J lost 3; bases outside the gene matches: 2. The CDR3 is 14 residues long. CDR1 and CDR2 (germline): KGHSH, LQKENI.

This chain connects TRBV5-6 to TRBJ2-7, with 9 bases that match TRBD2. From germline, CDR1 is SGHDT and CDR2 YYEEEE. Trimming removed 4 bases from V and 3 bases from J; junction bases left unmatched: 8. The CDR3 covers 15 residues. The CDR3 loop is CASSPLAREGYEQYF. The CDR3 DNA reads as TGTGCCAGCAGCCCACTCGCGCGGGAGGGCTACGAGCAGTACTTC.

This clone appeared once. This chain uses TRBV7-3 with TRBJ2-5; D remains unclear. The germline gives CDR1 SGHTA, CDR2 FQGTGA. V lost 0 bases, J lost 5 bases, and 7 bases lay in between. The CDR3 covers 13 residues. Written as DNA, the CDR3 is TGTGCCAGCAGCTTAACAGGGCTTGAGACCCAGTACTTC. Encoded protein: CASSLTGLETQYF.

The rearrangement joins TRBV15 to TRBJ1-4; 8 bases are a match to TRBD1. This CDR3 has 16 residues. Germline values: CDR1 LNHNV, CDR2 YYDKDF (reference sequence). V shed 0 bases and J 8 bases; nucleotides not matched to a gene: 8. This chain's CDR3 is CATSRDSGTGPEKLFF. CDR3 bases: TGTGCCACCAGCAGAGATTCAGGGACAGGTCCGGAAAAACTGTTTTTT.

This chain joins TRBV4-3 and TRBJ1-5, with 9 positions matching TRBD1. J gave up 3 bases and V 0 bases, and 3 bases lay outside the gene matches. Germline V gives CDR1 LGHNA, CDR2 YSLEER. This CDR3 region has 16 residues. This CDR3 is CASSQDGTGNNQPQHF. DNA of the CDR3: TGCGCCAGCAGCCAAGATGGGACAGGGAACAATCAGCCCCAGCATTTT.

V usage is TRBV9 and J usage is TRBJ1-2; TRBD1 is a possible D gene (6 bases). This CDR3 has 15 amino acids. Trimming took off 0 bases at V and 0 bases at J, with 9 bases between the two ends. Looked up from germline, CDR1 is SGDLS and CDR2 is YYNGEE. The CDR3 loop is CASSVEGTTNYGYTF. The CDR3 DNA reads TGTGCCAGCAGCGTAGAAGGGACAACTAACTATGGCTACACCTTC. Variable domain in full (rest from reference TRBV9 and TRBJ1-2): DSGVTQTPKHLITATGQRVTLRCSPRSGDLSVYWYQQSLDQGLQFLIQYYNGEERAKGNILERFSAQQFPDLHSELNLSSLELGDSALYFCASSVEGTTNYGYTFGSGTRLTVV.

This sequence joins TRBV7-9 and TRBJ2-7; 14 nucleotides match TRBD2. This CDR3 is built from 17 residues. Germline V CDR1 and CDR2: SEHNR, FQNEAQ (reference sequence). The trim removed 5 bases at V and 0 bases at J, leaving 6 bases unmatched. The CDR3 reads CASSLRTSGGHSYEQYF. Written as DNA, the CDR3 is TGTGCCAGCAGCCTGAGGACTAGCGGGGGGCACTCCTACGAGCAGTACTTC.

The chain joins TRBV12-3 or TRBV12-4 to TRBJ1-1; 8 positions agree with TRBD1. V shed 5 bases and J 4 bases; nucleotides not matched to a gene: 3. The CDR3 consists of 13 residues. Here the CDR3 reads CASSQTGGTEAFF. The CDR3, as DNA: TGTGCCAGCAGTCAAACAGGGGGCACTGAAGCTTTCTTT.